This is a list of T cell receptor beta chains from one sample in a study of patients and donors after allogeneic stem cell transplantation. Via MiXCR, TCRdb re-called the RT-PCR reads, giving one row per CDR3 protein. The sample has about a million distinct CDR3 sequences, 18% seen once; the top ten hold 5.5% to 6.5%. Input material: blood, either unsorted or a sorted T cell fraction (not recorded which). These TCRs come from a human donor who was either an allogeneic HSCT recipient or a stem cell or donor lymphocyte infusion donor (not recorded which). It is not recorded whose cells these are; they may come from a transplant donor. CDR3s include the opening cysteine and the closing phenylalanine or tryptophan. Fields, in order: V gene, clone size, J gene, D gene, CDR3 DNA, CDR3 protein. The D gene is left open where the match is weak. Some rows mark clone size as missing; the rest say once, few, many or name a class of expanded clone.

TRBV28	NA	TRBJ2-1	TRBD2	TGTGCCAGCAGTCCCTTGGGAGCGGGGATATACAATGAGCAGTTCTTC	CASSPLGAGIYNEQFF
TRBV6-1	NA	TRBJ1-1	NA	TGTGCCAGCAGTATGGGACAGAACACTGAAGCTTTCTTT	CASSMGQNTEAFF
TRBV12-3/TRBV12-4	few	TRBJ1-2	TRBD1	TGTGCCAGCAGTCGTACCAGGACAGGGGACGGCTATGGCTACACCTTC	CASSRTRTGDGYGYTF
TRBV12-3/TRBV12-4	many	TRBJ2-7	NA	TGTGCCAGCAGTTTGAACAGATACGAGCAGTACTTC	CASSLNRYEQYF
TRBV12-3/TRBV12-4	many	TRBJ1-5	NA	TGTGCCAGCAGTTCCTGGGGGGGTGATCAGCCCCAGCATTTT	CASSSWGGDQPQHF
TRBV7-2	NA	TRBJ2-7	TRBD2	TGTGCCAGCAGCTCGGGGGGGAGGGTTGGCGAGCAGTACTTC	CASSSGGRVGEQYF
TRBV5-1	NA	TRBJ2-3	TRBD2	TGCGCCAGCAGCTGGGGCAGCGGGGGGTCACGCACAGATACGCAGTATTTT	CASSWGSGGSRTDTQYF
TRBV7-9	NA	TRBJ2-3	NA	TGTGCCAGCAGCTTAGGGGCCGGGCACCCAGGCACAGATACGCAGTATTTT	CASSLGAGHPGTDTQYF
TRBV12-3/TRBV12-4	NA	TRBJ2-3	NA	TGTGCCAGCAGTTTAGATTGGTGGACGGGCACAGATACGCAGTATTTT	CASSLDWWTGTDTQYF
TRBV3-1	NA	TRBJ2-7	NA	TGTGCCAGCAGCCAAGATCACGGCGTGAGCTCCTACGAGCAGTACTTC	CASSQDHGVSSYEQYF
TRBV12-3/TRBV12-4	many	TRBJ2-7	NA	TGTGCCAGCAGTTCGATCATAGCAGGCCTCTACGAGCAGTACTTC	CASSSIIAGLYEQYF
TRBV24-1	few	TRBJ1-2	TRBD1	TGTGCCACCTCTGAAACAGGGGCTGGCTACACCTTC	CATSETGAGYTF